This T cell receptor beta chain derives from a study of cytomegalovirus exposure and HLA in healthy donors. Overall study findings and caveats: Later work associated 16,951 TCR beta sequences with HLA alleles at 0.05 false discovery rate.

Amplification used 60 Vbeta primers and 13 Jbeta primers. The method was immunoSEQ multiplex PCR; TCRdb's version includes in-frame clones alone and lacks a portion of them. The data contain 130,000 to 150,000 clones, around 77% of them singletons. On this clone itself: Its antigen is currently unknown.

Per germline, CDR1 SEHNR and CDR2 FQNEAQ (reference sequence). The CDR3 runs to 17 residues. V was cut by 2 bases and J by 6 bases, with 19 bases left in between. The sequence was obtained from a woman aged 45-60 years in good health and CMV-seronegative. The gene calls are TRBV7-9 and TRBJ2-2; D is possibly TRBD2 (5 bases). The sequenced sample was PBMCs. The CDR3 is CASSLPPDRGIAGELFF. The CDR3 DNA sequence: TGTGCCAGCAGCTTACCCCCGGACCGGGGTATTGCCGGGGAGCTGTTTTTT.